These 10 T cell receptor beta chains were all obtained from the same sample, sequenced in a study of blood T cell repertoires in COVID-19. TCRdb keeps only in-frame clones here, not all; method: immunoSEQ multiplex PCR. The sample records about 180,000 clones, more than 80% being singletons. Sequences were obtained from PBMCs or T cells enriched from blood (not recorded which). All receptors derive from a man aged 35-49 years who had recovered from COVID-19.

CDR3 DNA: TGTGCCAGCAGTTACAACTCATATAATTCACCCCTCCACTTT. It encodes CASSYNSYNSPLHF. This rearrangement joins TRBV6-5 to TRBJ1-6; D uncertain. Trimming stripped 2 bases from V and 4 bases from J, with 6 bases between. This CDR3 contains 14 residues. Germline V lookup: CDR1 MNHEY, CDR2 SVGAGI.

This clone was counted a few times. The CDR3 loop reads CASSLTFGQGESYSYEQYF. CDR3 coding DNA: TGCGCCAGCAGCCTCACATTTGGACAGGGGGAATCCTATTCCTACGAGCAGTACTTC. This chain links TRBV5-1 with TRBJ2-7, with 10 positions matching TRBD1. The V segment lost 4 bases and the J segment 1 base; nucleotides outside the gene matches: 17. CDR1 is SGHRS, CDR2 YFSETQ, per germline. CDR3 length equals 19 residues.

V and J are TRBV9 and TRBJ2-1; 11 nucleotides align to TRBD2. V trimming: 2 bases; J trimming: 1 base; junction bases outside the gene matches: 5. The CDR3 loop spans 17 amino acids. Germline V gives CDR1 SGDLS, CDR2 YYNGEE. The DNA for the CDR3 is TGTGCCAGCAGCGTCCTAGCGGGAGGACATTCCTACAATGAGCAGTTCTTC. Its translation: CASSVLAGGHSYNEQFF.

This chain links TRBV7-9 with TRBJ2-1; 13 bases match TRBD2. V was clipped by 4 bases and J by 0 bases; unmatched bases: 9. CDR3 length: 19 residues. From germline, CDR1 is SEHNR and CDR2 FQNEAQ (reference sequence). The CDR3 DNA reads as TGTGCCAGCAGCTCTACGGGGACTAGCGGGAAACCCTCCTACAATGAGCAGTTCTTC. Translated, it gives CASSSTGTSGKPSYNEQFF.

The chain carries TRBV9 and TRBJ1-4; no firm D call. The V end lost 0 bases, the J end lost 5 bases, and 11 bases lay between the germline ends. The CDR3 length is 15 residues. Germline values: CDR1 SGDLS, CDR2 YYNGEE. The CDR3 is CASSVAGKANEKLFF. The DNA for the CDR3 is TGTGCCAGCAGCGTAGCGGGGAAGGCCAATGAAAAACTGTTTTTT.

V usage is TRBV19 and J usage is TRBJ1-5, with a possible D match to TRBD1 (5 bases). Trimming left V 4 bases short and J 3 bases short, with 10 bases between. This CDR3 comprises 14 residues. Per the germline V gene, CDR1 is LNHDA and CDR2 is SQIVND (reference sequence). The CDR3 DNA is TGTGCCAGTAGTACCGGACACCTCAATCAGCCCCAGCATTTT. This gives the protein CASSTGHLNQPQHF.

The chain employs TRBV12-5 and TRBJ1-1; 7 nucleotides match TRBD1. Per germline, CDR1 LGHNT and CDR2 FRNRAP. The ends lost 6 bases at V and 4 bases at J; junction bases unmatched: 5. The CDR3 is 13 residues long. The CDR3 bases are TGTGCTAGTGGCAGGGGGATCGGCACTGAAGCTTTCTTT. This codes for CASGRGIGTEAFF.

This clone has just a few counts. The chain has TRBV19 and TRBJ1-1; TRBD1 aligns across 7 bases. Per germline, CDR1 LNHDA and CDR2 SQIVND (reference sequence). The CDR3 totals 13 residues. V shed 7 bases, J shed 4 bases, and the junction held 6 bases outside the gene matches. In nucleotides, the CDR3 is TGTGCCAGTAAACTCACAGGGGTCACTGAAGCTTTCTTT. It specifies CASKLTGVTEAFF.

The genes are TRBV3-1 (or the pseudogene TRBV3-2) and TRBJ1-5, with D possibly TRBD1 on 6 matching bases. The germline V gene encodes CDR1 LGHDT and CDR2 YNNKEL (reference sequence). V shed 4 bases and J shed 1 base, with 14 bases lying between them. The CDR3 sequence is 16 residues long. The DNA of the CDR3 is TGTGCCAGCAGCCCCGGGACATCAGCGAGCAATCAGCCCCAGCATTTT. It encodes CASSPGTSASNQPQHF.

The chain uses TRBV19 and TRBJ1-5; 7 positions agree with TRBD1. Germline V lookup: CDR1 LNHDA, CDR2 SQIVND (reference sequence). Trimming cost V 4 bases and J 8 bases; bases outside gene matches: 5. This CDR3 region has 13 residues. DNA for the CDR3: TGTGCCAGTAGTAGGAGGGGGCAGGAGCCCCAGCATTTT. It encodes CASSRRGQEPQHF.